This section outlines one T cell receptor beta chain sequence together with its context. Data came from immunoSEQ multiplex PCR; TCRdb stores just in-frame clones and leaves some out. Of 40,000 to 45,000 clones in the sample, 75% to 85% were seen once. The sample originates from a study of STAT5B mutations in CD4+ large granular lymphocyte leukemia. The CDR3 has 15 residues. Germline V gene sequence: CDR1 ENHRY, CDR2 SYGVKD. Trimming removed 11 bases at V and 4 bases at J, with 22 bases between. This chain uses TRBV10-3 with TRBJ2-3; D could derive from TRBD1 or TRBD2 (6 bases each). This receptor was taken from a human donor in good health. The sequencing sample was made of CD4+ T cells from blood buffy coats. The CDR3 is CALRRGGGLADTQYF. DNA for the CDR3: TGTGCCCTCCGTAGGGGTGGGGGGCTCGCAGATACGCAGTATTTT.